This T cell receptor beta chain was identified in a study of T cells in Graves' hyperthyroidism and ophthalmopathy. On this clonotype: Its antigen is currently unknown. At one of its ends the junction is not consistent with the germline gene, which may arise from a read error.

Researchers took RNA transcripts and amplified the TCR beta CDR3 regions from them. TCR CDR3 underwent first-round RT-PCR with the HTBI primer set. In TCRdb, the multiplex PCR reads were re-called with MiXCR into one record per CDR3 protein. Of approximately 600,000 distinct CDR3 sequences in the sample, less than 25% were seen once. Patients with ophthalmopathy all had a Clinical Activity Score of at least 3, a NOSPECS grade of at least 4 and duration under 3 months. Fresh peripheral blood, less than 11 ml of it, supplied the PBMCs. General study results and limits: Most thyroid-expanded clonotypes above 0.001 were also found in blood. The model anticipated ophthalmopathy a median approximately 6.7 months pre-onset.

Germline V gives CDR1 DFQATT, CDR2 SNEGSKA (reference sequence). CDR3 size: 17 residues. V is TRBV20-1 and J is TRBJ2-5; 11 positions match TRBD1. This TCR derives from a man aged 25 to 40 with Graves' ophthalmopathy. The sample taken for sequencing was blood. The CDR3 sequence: CSARSDRGRIQQVTQYF. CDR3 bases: TGCAGTGCTAGATCGGACAGGGGGCGCATACAACAAGTGACCCAGTACTTC.